The 12 T cell receptor beta chains presented below share a single source sample, sequenced in a study of cytomegalovirus exposure and HLA in healthy donors. Primers: 60 Vbeta forward and 13 Jbeta reverse. Data came from immunoSEQ multiplex PCR; TCRdb stores just in-frame clones and leaves some out. This sample has 200,000 to 250,000 clones, with around 81% found just once. Material: PBMCs. Every receptor here comes from a woman between 55 and 75 years old in good health and CMV-seropositive.

The gene calls are TRBV15 and TRBJ2-2; perhaps TRBD1 as D (6 bases). This CDR3 is built from 19 residues. With 0 bases removed from V and 4 bases from J, the gap between germline ends came to 21 bases. Germline lookup yields CDR1 LNHNV and CDR2 YYDKDF (reference sequence). Here the CDR3 reads CATSRDGGRVTFRTGELFF. The CDR3 bases are TGTGCCACCAGCAGAGATGGGGGCAGGGTAACATTTCGCACCGGGGAGCTGTTTTTT.

This clone was recorded only once. The genes are TRBV5-1 and TRBJ2-1; 10 bases map to TRBD2. This CDR3 is built from 15 residues. Germline V gene sequence: CDR1 SGHRS, CDR2 YFSETQ. J gave up 6 bases and V 1 base, and 4 bases lay outside the gene matches. The CDR3 DNA follows: TGCGCCAGCAGCTTGCGAACTAGCGGGATCAATGAGCAGTTCTTC. Its protein is CASSLRTSGINEQFF.

This chain joins TRBV29-1 and TRBJ2-2, with D possibly matching TRBD1 (5 bases). From germline, CDR1 is SQVTM and CDR2 ANQGSEA. The CDR3 has 14 amino acids. V was pared by 6 bases and J by 4 bases, with 15 bases between. For the CDR3, the DNA is TGCAGCGTGATGACAGACTTATTCACCGGGGAGCTGTTTTTT. Protein: CSVMTDLFTGELFF.

V gene TRBV6-5 combines with J gene TRBJ2-5; 8 positions match TRBD2. V lost 0 bases and J lost 1; bases outside the gene matches: 4. Germline V CDR1 and CDR2: MNHEY, SVGAGI. The length of the CDR3 is 16 residues. The CDR3 sequence: CASSYSLAGSQETQYF. For the CDR3, the DNA is TGTGCCAGCAGTTACTCTTTAGCGGGAAGCCAAGAGACCCAGTACTTC.

The chain recombines TRBV4-1 with TRBJ2-3; perhaps TRBD1 as D (5 bases). Germline V gene data show CDR1 as MGHRA and CDR2 as YSYEKL. The CDR3 length is 14 residues. The germline V and J ends were trimmed by 1 base and 2 bases, with 7 bases remaining between them. The CDR3 is CASSQVQDTDTQYF. In DNA form, the CDR3 reads TGCGCCAGCAGCCAAGTACAGGACACAGATACGCAGTATTTT.

V usage is TRBV18 and J usage is TRBJ1-1, with 10 nucleotides matching TRBD1. J gave up 0 bases and V 3 bases, and 7 bases lay outside the gene matches. Germline assignment: CDR1 KGHSH and CDR2 LQKENI. This CDR3 contains 17 residues. This CDR3 reads CASSPRTGGSMNTEAFF. The CDR3 region has the DNA TGTGCCAGCTCACCTCGGACAGGGGGGTCCATGAACACTGAAGCTTTCTTT. The full variable domain, completed using reference TRBV18 and TRBJ1-1, is NAGVMQNPRHLVRRRGQEARLRCSPMKGHSHVYWYRQLPEEGLKFMVYLQKENIIDESGMPKERFSAEFPKEGPSILRIQQVVRGDSAAYFCASSPRTGGSMNTEAFFGQGTRLTVV.

This rearrangement joins TRBV5-1 to TRBJ2-7; TRBD1 matches 7 bases. Germline CDR1 reads SGHRS; CDR2 reads YFSETQ. The CDR3 runs to 16 residues. Germline trimming cut 1 base from V and 3 bases from J; bases unmatched to any gene: 10. CDR3 nucleotide sequence: TGCGCCAGCAGCTTGTCATCCACAGGGGCTGACTACGAGCAGTACTTC. Protein product: CASSLSSTGADYEQYF.

This clone was found once. The chain joins TRBV28 to TRBJ1-2, with a possible D match to TRBD1 (6 bases). Germline V lookup: CDR1 MDHEN, CDR2 SYDVKM. The CDR3 sequence is 15 residues long. The V gene lost 6 bases and the J gene lost 0 bases, with 14 bases spanning the gap. This CDR3 is CASRGTKRSNYGYTF. In DNA form, the CDR3 reads TGTGCCAGCAGAGGGACAAAGAGATCTAACTATGGCTACACCTTC.

This clone was recorded once. The chain employs TRBV6-6 and TRBJ1-5; the match to TRBD1 covers 9 bases. CDR3 size: 14 residues. Germline CDR1 is MNHNY and CDR2 is SVGAGI (reference sequence). Trimming removed 5 bases from V and 12 bases from J; junction bases left unmatched: 11. CDR3 in amino acids: CASSPGQGLFVQHF. CDR3 bases: TGTGCCAGCAGTCCCGGACAGGGGTTATTTGTCCAGCATTTT.

V usage is TRBV25-1 and J usage is TRBJ1-5; 7 bases are a match to TRBD1. Germline V CDR1 and CDR2: MGHDK, SYGVNS. The CDR3 runs to 13 residues. V gave up 8 bases and J gave up 5 bases; unmatched junction bases: 6. In DNA form, the CDR3 reads TGTGCCAGCCAGACAGGGCAGGATCAGCCCCAGCATTTT. Amino acids: CASQTGQDQPQHF.

The rearrangement uses TRBV6-5 and TRBJ2-1; 10 positions match TRBD1. This CDR3 has 16 residues. V dropped 2 bases and J dropped 8; count of bases not matched to a gene: 9. Germline V lookup: CDR1 MNHEY, CDR2 SVGAGI. DNA for the CDR3: TGTGCCAGCAGTTACCCCGGGACAGGGGAGGGCGATGAGCAGTTCTTC. This encodes CASSYPGTGEGDEQFF.

There are a few counts of this clone. The V and J genes are TRBV5-1 and TRBJ2-5; TRBD2 aligns across 13 bases. The CDR3 consists of 16 residues. Unmatched junction bases numbered 8, after V lost 4 bases and J lost 5 bases. Germline-derived CDR1 and CDR2 are SGHRS and YFSETQ. This CDR3 is CASSNGLAGAGETQYF. CDR3 DNA: TGCGCCAGCAGCAACGGACTAGCGGGAGCTGGGGAGACCCAGTACTTC.